This T cell receptor (beta chain) was profiled in a study of cytomegalovirus exposure and HLA in healthy donors. Study-wide results and caveats: One variant, a missense change in DCLRE1C, was linked in a later analysis to TCR beta V- and J-gene trimming.

Primers included in the PCR were 60 Vbeta and 13 Jbeta primers. TCRdb's copy holds only in-frame clones and misses some; the assay was immunoSEQ multiplex PCR. The sample consists of about 160,000 clones, roughly 84% of them appearing once. The CDR3 extends over 16 amino acids. V gave up 8 bases and J gave up 1 base, with 20 bases separating them. From germline, CDR1 is LNHDA and CDR2 SQIVND (reference sequence). Remarks on this clone: Its matching antigen is unknown.

The V and J genes are TRBV19 and TRBJ1-1; D unclear. The clonotype originates from a man aged 18 to 29 in good health and CMV-seronegative. Sequenced: PBMCs. The CDR3 loop is CASLQTSGVPNTEAFF. The DNA of the CDR3 is TGTGCCAGTCTCCAAACCTCCGGGGTCCCGAACACTGAAGCTTTCTTT.